Listed below are T cell receptor beta chains from one sample, sequenced in a study of shared clonotypes between healthy human individuals. Data came from immunoSEQ multiplex PCR; TCRdb stores just in-frame clones and leaves some out. In the table there are about 2.3 million clones, about 92% of which are singletons. The specimen was naive CD4+ T cells from PBMCs. These receptors originate from a man aged 18 to 30 in good health. Some clones in this sample may be carry-over from other donors' samples. CDR3s include the opening cysteine and the closing phenylalanine or tryptophan. The order of the fields is CDR3 length, clone size, D gene, J gene, V gene, CDR3 DNA, CDR3 protein. D genes are given only for firm matches. The size entry is marked missing in some rows and otherwise reads once, few, many or a size class.

14,-,TRBD1,TRBJ2-3,TRBV5-8,TGTGCCAGCAGCCAGATGACAGGGGCAGATACGCAGTATTTT,CASSQMTGADTQYF
14,few,-,TRBJ2-2,TRBV19,TGTGCCAGTAAAACGGTGGCTGGCACCGGGGAGCTGTTTTTT,CASKTVAGTGELFF
15,-,-,TRBJ1-1,TRBV7-6,TGTGCCAGCAGCTTAGTTGCCGCCCCGAACACTGAAGCTTTCTTT,CASSLVAAPNTEAFF
17,-,TRBD2,TRBJ2-5,TRBV28,TGTGCCAGCAGGGACCTGGGACTAGCGAGATCAGAAGAGACCCAGTACTTC,CASRDLGLARSEETQYF
14,-,-,TRBJ2-5,TRBV28,TGTGCCAGCAGAGGGGGGTTGACCCAAGAGACCCAGTACTTC,CASRGGLTQETQYF
15,-,TRBD2,TRBJ2-5,TRBV18,TGTGCCAGCTCACCGGGACTAGCGGGAGAAGAGACCCAGTACTTC,CASSPGLAGEETQYF
15,-,-,TRBJ1-2,TRBV7-3,TGTGCCAGCAGCTTAAGTCTTGCAGGGGCTAATGGCTACACCTTC,CASSLSLAGANGYTF
16,-,TRBD2,TRBJ2-3,TRBV11-2,TGTGCCAGCAGCTTAGCGGCTAGCGGGAGATGGGCTACGCAGTATTTT,CASSLAASGRWATQYF
16,-,TRBD2,TRBJ2-1,TRBV4-1,TGCGCCAGCAGCCGATCGGGACTAGCGGGACCCAATGAGCAGTTCTTC,CASSRSGLAGPNEQFF
16,-,TRBD2,TRBJ2-1,TRBV2,TGTGCCAGCAGGGGTTCCCTAGCGGGAGGGTACAATGAGCAGTTCTTC,CASRGSLAGGYNEQFF
14,-,-,TRBJ2-1,TRBV19,TGTGCCAGTAGTCCAAATGGCAGGGTCACTGAGCAGTTCTTC,CASSPNGRVTEQFF
14,-,TRBD1,TRBJ1-2,TRBV7-9,TGTGCCAGCAGCGCCTCATCACAGGGGTCTGGCTACACCTTC,CASSASSQGSGYTF
15,-,-,TRBJ2-6,TRBV19,TGTGCCAGTAGTATCGGAGGTTCTGGGGCCAACGTCCTGACTTTC,CASSIGGSGANVLTF
17,once,TRBD2,TRBJ2-2,TRBV5-1,TGCGCCAGCAGCCTTACTCCGGGACTAGGGAGCACCGGGGAGCTGTTTTTT,CASSLTPGLGSTGELFF
13,-,TRBD1,TRBJ2-5,TRBV5-8,TGTGCCAGCAGCCTGACAGGGTCAGAGACCCAGTACTTC,CASSLTGSETQYF
14,once,-,TRBJ2-5,TRBV7-2,TGTGCCAGCAGCCGCGGGACGTCAGGAGAGACCCAGTACTTC,CASSRGTSGETQYF
14,-,-,TRBJ2-5,TRBV5-1,TGCGCCAGCAGCTTGACAGGGAGGATTGAGACCCAGTACTTC,CASSLTGRIETQYF
14,-,-,TRBJ2-5,TRBV9,TGTGCCAGCAGCGTAGGATGGGGGAGTGAGACCCAGTACTTC,CASSVGWGSETQYF
12,-,-,TRBJ2-4,TRBV7-9,TGTGCCAGCAGCCCCCAGGGTTACATTCAGTACTTC,CASSPQGYIQYF
15,-,TRBD2,TRBJ2-1,TRBV28,TGTGCCAGCATTCGTCTAGCGGGAGTCATTGATGAGCAGTTCTTC,CASIRLAGVIDEQFF
17,-,TRBD2,TRBJ2-1,TRBV27,TGTGCCAGCAACGGGACTAGCGGCCCCGTGGGTAGGAATGAGCAGTTCTTC,CASNGTSGPVGRNEQFF
13,-,-,TRBJ2-1,TRBV5-1,TGCGCCAGCAGCCCCGCCTGGGCGAATGAGCAGTTCTTC,CASSPAWANEQFF
15,once,TRBD1,TRBJ2-7,TRBV5-1,TGCGCCAGCAGCTCACGGACAGGGAGCGCCCACGAGCAGTACTTC,CASSSRTGSAHEQYF
14,once,-,TRBJ2-3,TRBV18,TGTGCCAGCTCGGGGGCAGGGATAATAGATACGCAGTATTTT,CASSGAGIIDTQYF
15,-,-,TRBJ2-1,TRBV6-1,TGTGCCAGCAGCGGAGGGGGCCTGGCCTACAATGAGCAGTTCTTC,CASSGGGLAYNEQFF
18,-,-,TRBJ2-1,TRBV15,TGTGCCACCAGCAGAGATATCGGGACGGCAGCTCTCGTCCATGAGCAGTTCTTC,CATSRDIGTAALVHEQFF
15,-,TRBD1,TRBJ2-1,TRBV6-5,TGTGCCAGCAGTTTTCGCAGGACAGGTCCCAATGAGCAGTTCTTC,CASSFRRTGPNEQFF
15,-,-,TRBJ2-3,TRBV6-4,TGTGCCAGCAGTCCGACTCGGATGAACACAGATACGCAGTATTTT,CASSPTRMNTDTQYF
14,-,-,TRBJ2-3,TRBV28,TGTGCCAGCAGTTTACCGGGAACCACAGATACGCAGTATTTT,CASSLPGTTDTQYF
16,-,-,TRBJ2-7,TRBV10-3,TGTGCCATCAGTGCCCCCGGGGGAGCGATCGTCTACGAGCAGTACTTC,CAISAPGGAIVYEQYF
17,once,TRBD2,TRBJ2-1,TRBV9,TGTGCCAGCAGCGTAGGGGGACTAGCGGGAGGGCCGGGTGAGCAGTTCTTC,CASSVGGLAGGPGEQFF
14,-,TRBD1,TRBJ2-7,TRBV10-3,TGTGCCATCAGTTTACAGGGGGGCGCAAACGAGCAGTACTTC,CAISLQGGANEQYF
18,-,-,TRBJ2-7,TRBV4-2,TGTGCCAGCAGCCCTACAACAGAGAGGCTAGCGAAGTCTCGCGAGCAGTACTTC,CASSPTTERLAKSREQYF
12,-,TRBD2,TRBJ2-3,TRBV29-1,TGCAGCGCCGGACTAGCTGGAGATACGCAGTATTTT,CSAGLAGDTQYF
18,-,-,TRBJ2-1,TRBV4-1,TGCGCCAGCAGCCAAGATTCTCCGCGGGAAGGCCCCTACAATGAGCAGTTCTTC,CASSQDSPREGPYNEQFF
12,-,-,TRBJ1-5,TRBV6-5,TGTGCCAGCAGACAGGGAATTGGGGCCCAGCATTTT,CASRQGIGAQHF
14,-,-,TRBJ1-6,TRBV25-1,TGTGCCAGCAGTCTCCTGGGGGTCAAGTCACCCCTCCACTTT,CASSLLGVKSPLHF
13,-,TRBD1,TRBJ2-4,TRBV2,TGTGCCAGCAGTGGACAGGGGGAAAACATTCAGTACTTC,CASSGQGENIQYF
19,once,-,TRBJ2-7,TRBV27,TGTGCCAGCAGTTGTAAGACTCCGGGACTAGGGGGCGGGGCTTACGAGCAGTACTTC,CASSCKTPGLGGGAYEQYF
15,once,TRBD1,TRBJ2-3,TRBV5-1,TGCGCCAGCAGCTTGGTGGCAGGGGGAGCAGATACGCAGTATTTT,CASSLVAGGADTQYF
16,-,-,TRBJ2-7,TRBV6-5,TGTGCCAGCAGTTACTCTTTGCAGACCTCAACCTACGAGCAGTACTTC,CASSYSLQTSTYEQYF
16,-,TRBD1,TRBJ1-6,TRBV7-6,TGTGCCAGCAGCAACCGACAGGGGCTTATAGGGTCACCCCTCCACTTT,CASSNRQGLIGSPLHF
14,-,-,TRBJ1-2,TRBV9,TGTGCCAGCAGCGCGTGGACTGCTGACTATGGCTACACCTTC,CASSAWTADYGYTF
15,-,TRBD2,TRBJ2-7,TRBV6-6,TGTGCCAGCAGTTACAAAAGGGCTAGCGGCTACGAGCAGTACTTC,CASSYKRASGYEQYF
15,-,-,TRBJ1-3,TRBV30,TGTGCCTGGAGATTAACGGGGGGTTGGGGAAACACTATATATTTT,CAWRLTGGWGNTIYF
15,-,-,TRBJ1-4,TRBV6-1,TGTGCCAGCAGTGAAATAGAAGGGTCCAATGAAAAACTGTTTTTT,CASSEIEGSNEKLFF
15,-,TRBD1,TRBJ2-7,TRBV6-1,TGTGCCAGCCTCCCGACAGGGAGCGGTCCCCACGAGCAGTACTTC,CASLPTGSGPHEQYF
15,-,TRBD2,TRBJ2-7,TRBV5-4,TGTGCCAGCAGCTTGCCTACTAGCGGGAGGGACGAGCAGTACTTC,CASSLPTSGRDEQYF
15,-,-,TRBJ1-2,TRBV6-5,TGTGCCAGCAGTTACTCGCTTGAGTTGCGGTATGGCTACACCTTC,CASSYSLELRYGYTF
11,-,-,TRBJ2-3,TRBV29-1,TGCAGGGTCGGGAGCACAGATACGCAGTATTTT,CRVGSTDTQYF
14,-,-,TRBJ2-2,TRBV19,TGTGCCAGTAGTGCGGGACTGACCACCGGGGAGCTGTTTTTT,CASSAGLTTGELFF
16,-,TRBD2,TRBJ2-7,TRBV6-1,TGTGCCAGCAGTGATAGGGGGCGGGAGGGGACCTACGAGCAGTACTTC,CASSDRGREGTYEQYF
14,once,TRBD2,TRBJ2-5,TRBV5-1,TGCGCCAGCAGCTTCGGACTAGCGGGGGAGACCCAGTACTTC,CASSFGLAGETQYF
15,-,-,TRBJ2-1,TRBV15,TGTGCCACCAGCAGAGGAACGCTAACCTCCAATGAGCAGTTCTTC,CATSRGTLTSNEQFF
12,-,-,TRBJ1-4,TRBV2,TGTGCCAGCAGTCAAAATCGTGAAAAACTGTTTTTT,CASSQNREKLFF
14,-,TRBD1,TRBJ1-3,TRBV5-6,TGTGCCAGCAGCTGGACAGGGATGGGAAACACCATATATTTT,CASSWTGMGNTIYF
16,-,-,TRBJ2-3,TRBV6-5,TGTGCCAGCAGTTACTCTTGGTCAGGTGGCTCAGATACGCAGTATTTT,CASSYSWSGGSDTQYF
13,-,-,TRBJ2-7,TRBV4-1,TGCGCCAGCAGCCAAGGACAGTACTACGAGCAGTACTTC,CASSQGQYYEQYF
20,-,-,TRBJ2-7,TRBV30,TGTGCCTGGAGCCCAAGCATATGGACAGTCCCTATCCCCAGCTCCTACGAGCAGTACTTC,CAWSPSIWTVPIPSSYEQYF
14,-,-,TRBJ2-3,TRBV9,TGTGCCAGCAGCCCACCGAAAGGGGCAGATACGCAGTATTTT,CASSPPKGADTQYF